Sequencing of this T cell receptor (beta chain) was carried out in a study of PD-L1 blockade in urothelial cancer. Germline values: CDR1 ENHRY, CDR2 SYGVKD. CDR3 length equals 16 residues. V dropped 9 bases and J dropped 5; count of bases not matched to a gene: 14. Sequenced by immunoSEQ multiplex PCR; TCRdb stores in-frame clones only, minus some. The sample contains approximately 110,000 clones, roughly 84% of which appear only once. The clonotype comes from a man in his fifties with urothelial cancer. The sample consisted of PBMCs, taken around atezolizumab (anti-PD-L1) treatment. The chain recombines TRBV10-3 with TRBJ2-1; 9 bases are shared with TRBD2. The CDR3 loop is CAIRSTGLAVNNEQFF. The DNA of the CDR3 is TGTGCCATAAGAAGCACGGGACTAGCAGTTAACAATGAGCAGTTCTTC.